This T cell receptor (beta chain) originates from a study of shared clonotypes between healthy human individuals. General study findings and limits: Relative to their counterparts shared across all four donors, non-shared clonotypes exhibited diminished generation probabilities. Shared clonotypes: about 4.6% naive CD4, under 4% naive CD8, around 2.2% memory CD4, about 0.41% memory CD8.

In the original processing: With immunoSEQ giving junction-only sequences and no quality scores, filtering differed. Libraries were prepared by immunoSEQ multiplex PCR; TCRdb keeps only in-frame clonotypes and omits some of them. V, J and clone size derive from that table, while D and trimming were established from the DNA sequence. The sample yields roughly 1 million clones, 75% to 85% seen once. Concerning this clone: The antigen remains undetermined.

Germline V gene data show CDR1 as SGHRS and CDR2 as YFSETQ. This CDR3 contains 17 residues. Trimming took off 4 bases at V and 0 bases at J, with 14 bases between the two ends. Source material: memory CD4+ T cells from PBMCs. As for subset: CD45RA-negative fraction. The chain combines TRBV5-1 with TRBJ2-6, with D maybe TRBD1 (6 bases). The TCR comes from a man aged 18 to 35 in good health. Some clones in this sample may be carry-over from other donors' samples. CDR3 sequence reads: CASSTARTVSGANVLTF. CDR3 in DNA: TGCGCCAGCAGCACCGCCCGGACAGTCTCTGGGGCCAACGTCCTGACTTTC.